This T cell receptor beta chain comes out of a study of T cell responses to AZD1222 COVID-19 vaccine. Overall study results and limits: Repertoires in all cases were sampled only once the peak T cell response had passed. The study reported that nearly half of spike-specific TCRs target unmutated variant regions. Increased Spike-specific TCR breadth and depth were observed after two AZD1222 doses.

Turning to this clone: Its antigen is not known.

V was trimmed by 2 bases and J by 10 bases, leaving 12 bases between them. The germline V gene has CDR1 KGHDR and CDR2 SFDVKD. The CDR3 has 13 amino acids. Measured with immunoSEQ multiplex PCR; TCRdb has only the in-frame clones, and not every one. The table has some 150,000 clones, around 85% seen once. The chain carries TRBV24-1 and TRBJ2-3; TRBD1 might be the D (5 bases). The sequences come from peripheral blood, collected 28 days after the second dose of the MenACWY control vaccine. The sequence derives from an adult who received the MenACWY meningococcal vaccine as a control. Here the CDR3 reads CATSDSRANPQYF. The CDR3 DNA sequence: TGTGCCACCAGTGATTCCAGGGCAAATCCGCAGTATTTT.